The next 32 T cell receptor beta chains were all read from a single sample in a study of Graves' ophthalmopathy and Graves' hyperthyroidism. As the template, RNA transcripts were used to amplify TCR beta CDR3 regions. The workflow started with a first-round RT-PCR run with HTBI primers and then moved on to a second-round multiplex PCR. TCRdb fed the multiplex PCR reads into MiXCR, producing one record per CDR3 protein. The sample has roughly 50,000 distinct CDR3 sequences; around 48% are singletons. Sequencing was carried out using peripheral blood. Receptors originate from an adult man with Graves' ophthalmopathy.

About this clonotype: A much larger clone differs from this one at a single base, so this may be a read error. The gene calls are TRBV3-1 and TRBJ2-2; D unclear. Germline V CDR1 and CDR2: LGHDT, YNNKEL (reference sequence). V was pared by 1 base and J by 4 bases, with 7 bases between. The CDR3 has 14 amino acids. This CDR3 is CASSQGVCTGELFF. DNA of the CDR3: TGTGCCAGCAGCCAAGGGGTATGCACCGGGGAGCTGTTTTTT. The full variable domain, with the rest looked up from reference TRBV3-1 and TRBJ2-2, is DTAVSQTPKYLVTQMGNDKSIKCEQNLGHDTMYWYKQDSKKFLKIMFSYNNKELIINETVPNRFSPKSPDKAHLNLHINSLELGDSAVYFCASSQGVCTGELFFGEGSRLTVL.

This chain uses TRBV5-1 with TRBJ1-1; D unclear. The V end lost 3 bases, the J end lost 0 bases, and 9 bases lay between the germline ends. This CDR3 spans 14 amino acids. Germline V gene sequence: CDR1 SGHRS, CDR2 YFSETQ. The CDR3 loop reads CASSSAIMNTEAFF. The CDR3 DNA sequence: TGCGCCAGCAGCTCGGCCATTATGAACACTGAAGCTTTCTTT.

The chain joins TRBV9 to TRBJ2-1; either TRBD1 or TRBD2 may fit D (5 bases each). The CDR3 extends over 13 amino acids. V was pared by 4 bases and J by 4 bases, with 9 bases between. Per germline, CDR1 SGDLS and CDR2 YYNGEE. The CDR3 DNA reads TGTGCCAGCAGCTTCGGGGCGTACAATGAGCAGTTCTTC. Encoded protein: CASSFGAYNEQFF.

This clonotype was observed a few times. This chain connects TRBV7-3 to TRBJ2-7, with D tentatively TRBD1 (6 bases). Germline lookup yields CDR1 SGHTA and CDR2 FQGTGA. The CDR3 is 13 residues long. Trimming shortened V by 2 bases and J by 7 bases, and 12 bases separated the two germline ends. The CDR3 nucleotides are TGTGCCAGCAGCTTAGGGACAACGGGGGAGCAGTACTTC. This codes for CASSLGTTGEQYF.

This clonotype has just one count. The junction shows a germline mismatch at one end, possibly a read error. The CDR3 DNA sequence: TGTGCTAGCAGCCTAGGACAGGGTGGCGAGCAGTACTTC. This sequence encodes CASSLGQGGEQYF. This chain uses TRBV7-7 with TRBJ2-7, with TRBD1 matching 8 bases. The CDR3 consists of 13 residues. CDR1 SSHAT and CDR2 FNYEAQ come from the germline V gene (reference sequence).

This clonotype was counted once. This chain joins TRBV2 and TRBJ2-7, with D perhaps matching TRBD2 (5 bases). V lost 7 bases and J lost 4, with 8 bases in between. CDR1 is SNHLY, CDR2 FYNNEI, per germline. The CDR3 spans 11 residues. CDR3 nucleotides: TGTGCCAGCATAAGCGGATACGAGCAGTACTTC. Amino acids: CASISGYEQYF.

This clonotype showed up many times. The chain joins TRBV7-9 to TRBJ1-4, with 7 bases matching TRBD1. V gave up 5 bases and J gave up 5 bases; unmatched junction bases: 5. Germline V gene data show CDR1 as SEHNR and CDR2 as FQNEAQ (reference sequence). The CDR3 extends over 14 amino acids. CDR3 sequence (DNA): TGTGCCAGCAGCAGCAGGGGGTCCAATGAAAAACTGTTTTTT. Amino acids: CASSSRGSNEKLFF. Looking up the rest from reference TRBV7-9 and TRBJ1-4 gives the full variable domain: DTGVSQNPRHKITKRGQNVTFRCDPISEHNRLYWYRQTLGQGPEFLTYFQNEAQLEKSRLLSDRFSAERPKGSFSTLEIQRTEQGDSAMYLCASSSRGSNEKLFFGSGTQLSVL.

This clonotype came up once. V is TRBV7-9 and J is TRBJ1-3; D not resolved. CDR3 size: 14 residues. Germline CDR1 reads SEHNR; CDR2 reads FQNEAQ (reference sequence). V lost 3 bases, J lost 7 bases, and 13 bases lay in between. CDR3 residues: CASSFHLGGNTIYF. Here the CDR3 DNA reads TGTGCCAGCAGCTTCCATCTCGGCGGGAACACCATATATTTT.

V and J are TRBV20-1 and TRBJ1-6, with D possibly being TRBD1 (6 bases). V lost 8 bases to trimming and J lost 14 bases, with 16 bases between them. The CDR3 has 11 residues. The germline gives CDR1 DFQATT, CDR2 SNEGSKA (reference sequence). For the CDR3, the DNA is TGCAGTCCGTTCAGGGGCCAGACCCTCCACTTT. This encodes CSPFRGQTLHF.

Of note for this clonotype: The junction departs from the called germline gene at one end, perhaps through a read error. The genes are TRBV10-3 and TRBJ1-1, with D perhaps matching TRBD1 (5 bases). The CDR3 covers 12 residues. Germline CDR1 and CDR2: ENHRY and SYGVKD. The CDR3, as DNA: TGTGCCATCATCTCCCGGGGCAGTGAATCTTTCTTT. It translates to CAIISRGSESFF.

As concerns this clonotype: This CDR3 is missing its conserved last phenylalanine or tryptophan, likely due to a read error. The DNA is omitted, as the CDR3 cannot be located on it reliably, and the CDR3 follows TCRdb's listing. V and J are TRBV2 and TRBJ1-1; the table's D call of TRBD1 was not tested on the DNA. The CDR3 is 11 amino acids long, termini counted. The germline V gene has CDR1 SNHLY and CDR2 FYNNEI. CDR3 amino acids: CASSPGTGFSY.

The chain employs TRBV24-1 and TRBJ2-1, with D possibly TRBD1 on 5 matching bases. The CDR3 sequence is 15 residues long. V lost 3 bases and J 0 bases, leaving 8 bases between the germline ends. Germline V gives CDR1 KGHDR, CDR2 SFDVKD. The CDR3 loop reads CATSDPDSSYNEQFF. The CDR3 DNA is TGTGCCACCAGTGATCCAGACAGCTCCTACAATGAGCAGTTCTTC.

There are many counts of this clonotype. The chain combines TRBV10-3 with TRBJ2-5; 8 bases map to TRBD1. In germline, CDR1 is ENHRY, CDR2 SYGVKD. The CDR3 has 14 residues. V was pared by 8 bases and J by 2 bases, with 7 bases of the junction left unmatched. The CDR3 DNA is TGTGCCATCTCCGGACAGGGCGAACAAGAGACCCAGTACTTC. Translating gives CAISGQGEQETQYF.

The V and J genes are TRBV6-5 and TRBJ1-4; a weak D match, TRBD1 (5 bases). Trimming stripped 4 bases from V and 7 bases from J, with 19 bases between. The germline V gene encodes CDR1 MNHEY and CDR2 SVGAGI. The CDR3 totals 16 residues. This chain's CDR3 is CASSCTGRAGGEKLFF. CDR3 sequence (DNA): TGTGCCAGCAGTTGCACGGGACGGGCGGGCGGTGAAAAACTGTTTTTT.

This clonotype was counted many times. The rearrangement joins TRBV5-1 to TRBJ2-7; 8 bases align to TRBD2. J gave up 2 bases and V 2 bases, and 3 bases lay outside the gene matches. This CDR3 contains 14 residues. Germline loops: CDR1 SGHRS, CDR2 YFSETQ. CDR3 amino acids: CASSLTSGPYEQYF. The CDR3 DNA is TGCGCCAGCAGCTTAACTAGCGGCCCCTACGAGCAGTACTTC.

The rearrangement links TRBV5-1 to TRBJ2-5, with no clear D. Germline V gene sequence: CDR1 SGHRS, CDR2 YFSETQ. This CDR3 has 15 amino acids. V lost 0 bases and J 5 bases, leaving 14 bases between the germline ends. The CDR3 loop reads CASSLGVRSVETQYF. CDR3 DNA sequence: TGCGCCAGCAGCTTGGGGGTACGGTCGGTGGAGACCCAGTACTTC.

The chain recombines TRBV28 with TRBJ2-5; a possible D gene is TRBD2 (5 bases). Per germline, CDR1 MDHEN and CDR2 SYDVKM. This CDR3 has 13 residues. The V end lost 5 bases, the J end lost 3 bases, and 10 bases lay between the germline ends. The CDR3 nucleotides read TGTGCCAGCAGTGCGGGCGGAGAAGAGACCCAGTACTTC. Amino acids: CASSAGGEETQYF. The whole variable domain, remainder taken from reference TRBV28 and TRBJ2-5, is DVKVTQSSRYLVKRTGEKVFLECVQDMDHENMFWYRQDPGLGLRLIYFSYDVKMKEKGDIPEGYSVSREKKERFSLILESASTNQTSMYLCASSAGGEETQYFGPGTRLLVL.

The chain combines TRBV28 with TRBJ2-1; D gene unclear. The V end lost 7 bases, the J end lost 3 bases, and 16 bases lay between the germline ends. This CDR3 contains 15 residues. Germline loops: CDR1 MDHEN, CDR2 SYDVKM. CDR3 DNA: TGTGCCAGCACCGTCGGGTTATCGAACTACAATGAGCAGTTCTTC. This sequence encodes CASTVGLSNYNEQFF.

This clonotype appeared many times. The rearrangement uses TRBV3-1 and TRBJ1-4; the match to TRBD1 covers 7 bases. The CDR3 covers 15 residues. The germline CDR1 and CDR2 sequences are LGHDT and YNNKEL (reference sequence). V trimming: 1 base; J trimming: 5 bases; junction bases outside the gene matches: 4. CDR3 in amino acids: CASSQVRGLNEKLFF. For the CDR3, the DNA is TGTGCCAGCAGCCAAGTGAGGGGGCTAAATGAAAAACTGTTTTTT.

This clonotype has just a few counts. This may be a read error: a much more frequent sequence differs by one nucleotide. J is TRBJ2-3 and V is TRBV5-4; TRBD2 aligns across 10 bases. V was pared by 2 bases and J by 8 bases, with 8 bases of the junction left unmatched. The CDR3 contains 15 residues. From germline, CDR1 is SGHNT and CDR2 YYREEE (reference sequence). CDR3 DNA: TGTGCCAGCAGCTTCCCTAGCGGGGGTTCAGGTACGCAGTATTTT. Amino acids: CASSFPSGGSGTQYF.

This clonotype was seen at least ten times. The chain has TRBV5-1 and TRBJ2-7; 9 bases line up with TRBD1. The germline CDR1 and CDR2 sequences are SGHRS and YFSETQ. The ends lost 4 bases at V and 4 bases at J; junction bases unmatched: 9. There are 15 residues in the CDR3. The CDR3 coding sequence is TGCGCCAGCAGCCAAGGGACAGGGCGGCTATACGAGCAGTACTTC. Amino acids: CASSQGTGRLYEQYF.

The genes are TRBV20-1 and TRBJ2-3; D possibly uses TRBD1 or TRBD2 (6 bases each). Trimming left V 1 base short and J 8 bases short, with 13 bases between. The CDR3 is 13 residues long. Germline V gene data show CDR1 as DFQATT and CDR2 as SNEGSKA (reference sequence). CDR3 nucleotides: TGCAGTGCTAGAGTAGGCAGGGGAGGTACGCAGTATTTT. It is translated as CSARVGRGGTQYF.

This clonotype was observed a few times. This CDR3 reads CASSFLEPWIQYF. The CDR3 nucleotides are TGTGCCAGCAGTTTCCTAGAACCGTGGATTCAGTACTTC. V usage is TRBV27 and J usage is TRBJ2-4; D unresolved. CDR1 and CDR2 from the germline V gene are MNHEY and SMNVEV (reference sequence). The V end was cut by 3 bases, the J end by 10 bases, with 13 bases between. This CDR3 has 13 amino acids.

With regard to this clonotype: A junction boundary mismatches the germline segment, possibly from a read error. The chain couples TRBV20-1 to TRBJ2-3; 11 bases match TRBD2. Germline loops: CDR1 DFQATT, CDR2 SNEGSKA (reference sequence). This CDR3 has 17 residues. CDR3 nucleotides: TGCAGTACTAGAGATTGCTTACTAGCGGGGGTCACAGATACGCAGTATTTT. Translation gives CSTRDCLLAGVTDTQYF.

The V gene is TRBV19, the J gene TRBJ2-5; D remains unclear. Trimming took 3 bases from V and 2 from J, leaving 13 bases between them. CDR3 size: 15 residues. Germline-derived CDR1 and CDR2 are LNHDA and SQIVND (reference sequence). CDR3 in amino acids: CASSMVGSRQETQYF. The CDR3, as DNA: TGTGCCAGTAGTATGGTCGGATCGCGACAAGAGACCCAGTACTTC.

At least ten counts were recorded for this clonotype. V usage is TRBV28 and J usage is TRBJ2-1, with TRBD2 as a possible D gene (7 bases). V was cut by 4 bases and J by 5 bases, with 18 bases left in between. Germline CDR1 and CDR2: MDHEN and SYDVKM. The CDR3 extends over 16 amino acids. CDR3 sequence reads: CASSYPGGARDNEQFF. In DNA form, the CDR3 reads TGTGCCAGCAGTTACCCTGGGGGGGCAAGGGACAATGAGCAGTTCTTC.

This clonotype has at least ten counts. This chain joins TRBV20-1 and TRBJ2-1; 8 bases agree with TRBD2. Germline assignment: CDR1 DFQATT and CDR2 SNEGSKA (reference sequence). V lost 0 bases to trimming and J lost 6 bases; unmatched junction nucleotides: 7. CDR3 length equals 15 residues. CDR3 coding DNA: TGCAGTGCTAGAGATCGGAGACTAGCGCTCAATGAGCAGTTCTTC. Amino acids: CSARDRRLALNEQFF.

This clonotype was counted many times. This chain connects TRBV5-1 to TRBJ2-5; 9 bases map to TRBD2. Per germline, CDR1 SGHRS and CDR2 YFSETQ. Trimming took 4 bases from V and 1 from J; bases not matched to a gene: 5. The CDR3 covers 15 residues. The CDR3, as DNA: TGCGCCAGCAGCGGGGGCGGGGGGGGCCAAGAGACCCAGTACTTC. As protein: CASSGGGGGQETQYF.

V and J are TRBV9 and TRBJ2-1; the match to TRBD2 covers 8 bases. The CDR3 is 15 residues long. The J segment lost 7 bases and the V segment lost 1 base, leaving 7 bases of the junction unmatched. Germline loops: CDR1 SGDLS, CDR2 YYNGEE. This CDR3 reads CASSVFWTSRNEQFF. The CDR3 DNA reads as TGTGCCAGCAGCGTATTCTGGACTAGCAGGAATGAGCAGTTCTTC.

Note on this clonotype: One end of the junction fails to match germline, which may point to a read error. The chain recombines TRBV13 with TRBJ1-2, with D unresolved. The CDR3 has 17 residues. Looked up from germline, CDR1 is PRHDT and CDR2 is FYEKMQ (reference sequence). The DNA for the CDR3 is TGTGCCAGCAGCTTAGGCCCTGGCGGGAACGGTAACTATGGCTACGCCTTC. Its protein is CASSLGPGGNGNYGYAF. Complete variable domain (other parts from reference TRBV13 and TRBJ1-2): AAGVIQSPRHLIKEKRETATLKCYPIPRHDTVYWYQQGPGQDPQFLISFYEKMQSDKGSIPDRFSAQQFSDYHSELNMSSLELGDSALYFCASSLGPGGNGNYGYAFGSGTRLTVV.

In this sample, this clonotype turned up many times. The J gene is TRBJ1-1, the V gene TRBV20-1; D is ambiguous. Germline assignment: CDR1 DFQATT and CDR2 SNEGSKA (reference sequence). V lost 0 bases, J lost 5 bases, and 10 bases lay in between. The CDR3 length is 13 residues. In DNA form, the CDR3 reads TGCAGTGCTAGAGATCCCCCGCGTACTGAAGCTTTCTTT. Its translation is CSARDPPRTEAFF.

The rearrangement joins TRBV5-4 to TRBJ2-2; D not resolved. The CDR3 is made up of 12 amino acids. From germline, CDR1 is SGHNT and CDR2 YYREEE (reference sequence). Trimming removed 1 base at V and 6 bases at J, with 4 bases between. The CDR3 DNA reads TGTGCCAGCAGCTTGTCGTCCGGGGAGCTGTTTTTT. Encoded protein: CASSLSSGELFF.